The 18 T cell receptor beta chains reported below all come from one sample, sequenced in a study of T cell responses to AZD1222 COVID-19 vaccine. The repertoire was sequenced with immunoSEQ multiplex PCR; TCRdb's copy has only in-frame clones and lacks some. Here the sample spans 150,000 to 160,000 clones, approximately 90% being singletons. This sample comprised peripheral blood, obtained on day 0 of AZD1222 vaccination. The receptors derive from an adult in good health.

The V gene is TRBV5-1, the J gene TRBJ2-7, with TRBD2 matching 7 bases. V shed 0 bases, J shed 2 bases, and the junction held 8 bases outside the gene matches. CDR3 length: 16 amino acids. Germline V gene data show CDR1 as SGHRS and CDR2 as YFSETQ. CDR3 in amino acids: CASSLGSSGVTYEQYF. CDR3 bases: TGCGCCAGCAGCTTGGGTTCCAGCGGGGTTACCTACGAGCAGTACTTC.

The chain joins TRBV29-1 to TRBJ1-2; 9 bases are shared with TRBD1. This CDR3 is built from 14 residues. After removal of 0 bases from V and 5 bases from J, the junction contained 4 bases not matched to a gene. Germline loops: CDR1 SQVTM, CDR2 ANQGSEA. CDR3: CSVEDRDREYGYTF. The DNA for the CDR3 is TGCAGCGTTGAAGATCGGGACAGGGAGTATGGCTACACCTTC. The complete variable domain, with remaining parts taken from reference TRBV29-1 and TRBJ1-2, reads SAVISQKPSRDICQRGTSLTIQCQVDSQVTMMFWYRQQPGQSLTLIATANQGSEATYESGFVIDKFPISRPNLTFSTLTVSNMSPEDSSIYLCSVEDRDREYGYTFGSGTRLTVV.

The CDR3 DNA reads as TGTGCCAGTAGTCTCCCCTTGGGACGGCGAAATTCACCCCTCCACTTT. This sequence encodes CASSLPLGRRNSPLHF. The V and J genes are TRBV19 and TRBJ1-6; maybe TRBD1 (5 bases). V was clipped by 5 bases and J by 7 bases, with 18 bases between them. This CDR3 has 16 amino acids. The V gene's germline CDR1 is LNHDA and CDR2 SQIVND (reference sequence).

The V gene is TRBV30, the J gene TRBJ2-2; possible D gene TRBD2, 5 bases. The CDR3 contains 13 residues. Germline assignment: CDR1 GTSNPN and CDR2 SVGIG (reference sequence). Trimming shortened V by 2 bases and J by 6 bases, and 10 bases separated the two germline ends. The CDR3 DNA sequence: TGTGCCTGGAGTTTGCTCGGGGCCGGGGAGCTGTTTTTT. Protein sequence: CAWSLLGAGELFF.

This clone was observed a few times. V is TRBV3-1 (or the pseudogene TRBV3-2) and J is TRBJ1-6, with D perhaps TRBD1 (5 bases). The germline gives CDR1 LGHDT, CDR2 YNNKEL (reference sequence). This CDR3 has 14 amino acids. V dropped 0 bases and J dropped 14 bases, with 14 bases sitting between them. DNA of the CDR3: TGTGCCAGCAGCCAAGACTCAGGGTTCTCGACCCTCCACTTT. This translates into CASSQDSGFSTLHF.

V usage is TRBV19 and J usage is TRBJ1-5; D remains ambiguous. V was pared by 3 bases and J by 2 bases, with 8 bases between. This CDR3 has 14 residues. CDR1 and CDR2 from the germline V gene are LNHDA and SQIVND (reference sequence). The DNA for the CDR3 is TGTGCCAGTAGTATGGGCACACGCAATCAGCCCCAGCATTTT. This codes for CASSMGTRNQPQHF.

This chain joins TRBV28 and TRBJ2-3, with 9 bases aligning to TRBD2. This CDR3 spans 17 amino acids. Germline values: CDR1 MDHEN, CDR2 SYDVKM. V shed 6 bases and J 2 bases; nucleotides not matched to a gene: 12. CDR3 in amino acids: CASSLSGLAGNTDTQYF. CDR3 nucleotides: TGTGCCAGCAGCCTGAGCGGTCTAGCGGGAAACACAGATACGCAGTATTTT.

This clone is a singleton in its sample. This chain links TRBV18 with TRBJ2-1, with D perhaps assigned TRBD1 or TRBD2 (5 bases each). This CDR3 spans 17 amino acids. V lost 1 base to trimming and J lost 1 base, with 14 bases between them. Germline CDR1 reads KGHSH; CDR2 reads LQKENI. CDR3 bases: TGTGCCAGCTCACCACTCCCTACTAGGACATCCTACAATGAGCAGTTCTTC. Amino acid sequence: CASSPLPTRTSYNEQFF.

The CDR3 protein is CASSQESRLADTQYF. The CDR3 region has the DNA TGTGCCAGCAGCCAAGAGTCTAGGTTAGCAGATACGCAGTATTTT. V usage is TRBV4-2 and J usage is TRBJ2-3; unclear D gene. Per germline, CDR1 LGHNA and CDR2 YNFKEQ. Trimming took off 0 bases at V and 4 bases at J, with 11 bases between the two ends. This CDR3 is 15 amino acids long.

The CDR3 nucleotides are TGCGCCAGCAGCCATGGGGGGACTAGCGGGAGCGGGGCTGGGGCCAACGTCCTGACTTTC. It yields the protein CASSHGGTSGSGAGANVLTF. J is TRBJ2-6 and V is TRBV4-3, with 14 bases lining up with TRBD2. Germline values: CDR1 LGHNA, CDR2 YSLEER. The CDR3 is 20 residues long. V shed 3 bases, J shed 2 bases, and the junction held 9 bases outside the gene matches.

The CDR3 DNA reads as TGTGCCAGCAGCTTAGTGGCTAGCGGTAACACCGGGGAGCTGTTTTTT. Protein sequence: CASSLVASGNTGELFF. The J gene is TRBJ2-2, the V gene TRBV7-9; 7 bases align to TRBD2. V lost 1 base, J lost 2 bases, and 4 bases stayed unmatched. The CDR3 covers 16 residues. Germline V gene sequence: CDR1 SEHNR, CDR2 FQNEAQ (reference sequence).

The rearrangement joins TRBV10-3 to TRBJ1-5; possible D gene TRBD1, 6 bases. The CDR3 consists of 14 residues. Germline V gives CDR1 ENHRY, CDR2 SYGVKD. V was cut by 4 bases and J by 5 bases, with 12 bases left in between. The CDR3 nucleotides are TGTGCCATCAGTGCACAGGGCGTATATCAGCCCCAGCATTTT. This gives the protein CAISAQGVYQPQHF.

The CDR3 region is CASSPRSGGNNEQFF. The CDR3 DNA reads as TGTGCCAGTAGTCCCCGGTCAGGGGGCAACAATGAGCAGTTCTTC. The rearrangement joins TRBV19 to TRBJ2-1; 8 bases align to TRBD1. Germline CDR1 and CDR2: LNHDA and SQIVND (reference sequence). Trimming removed 5 bases from V and 5 bases from J; junction bases left unmatched: 8. This CDR3 spans 15 amino acids.

The J gene is TRBJ2-3, the V gene TRBV28; TRBD2 matches 10 bases. The CDR3 runs 17 residues. Trimming took 2 bases from V and 10 from J; bases not matched to a gene: 15. Germline V gives CDR1 MDHEN, CDR2 SYDVKM. CDR3 sequence: CASSLHRALAGSLAQYF. The CDR3 nucleotides are TGTGCCAGCAGTTTACACCGCGCACTAGCGGGATCCCTTGCGCAGTATTTT.

This clone was seen more than once but under ten times. This rearrangement joins TRBV7-6 to TRBJ1-1, with TRBD1 matching over 7 bases. With 3 bases clipped from V and 6 bases from J, the junction kept 4 bases outside the gene matches. The germline V gene has CDR1 SGHVS and CDR2 FNYEAQ. The CDR3 spans 13 residues. CDR3 in DNA: TGTGCCAGCAGCTTTCAGGGGGTGGCTGAAGCTTTCTTT. Residues: CASSFQGVAEAFF.

This chain connects TRBV5-4 to TRBJ1-6, with a weak D call TRBD1 (5 bases). V lost 0 bases and J lost 0, with 13 bases in between. Germline CDR1 SGHNT, CDR2 YYREEE (reference sequence). The CDR3 extends over 18 amino acids. The CDR3 sequence is CASSLAEGTSSYNSPLHF. CDR3 DNA: TGTGCCAGCAGCTTGGCCGAAGGGACGAGCTCCTATAATTCACCCCTCCACTTT.

This clone was seen just once. The V and J genes are TRBV20-1 and TRBJ1-6, with D uncertain. The germline CDR1 and CDR2 sequences are DFQATT and SNEGSKA (reference sequence). Trimming pared 3 bases from V and 0 bases from J, leaving 12 bases between. The CDR3 runs to 16 residues. The CDR3: CSASKEPSSYNSPLHF. As DNA, the CDR3 is TGCAGTGCTAGTAAGGAGCCTAGCTCCTATAATTCACCCCTCCACTTT.

The chain links TRBV11-1 to TRBJ2-3; 11 bases are shared with TRBD2. Germline values: CDR1 SGHAT, CDR2 FQDESV (reference sequence). V dropped 6 bases and J dropped 2; count of bases not matched to a gene: 7. CDR3 length: 16 residues. The CDR3: CASSSGLAGYTDTQYF. In DNA, the CDR3 is TGTGCCAGCAGTTCCGGACTAGCGGGTTACACAGATACGCAGTATTTT.